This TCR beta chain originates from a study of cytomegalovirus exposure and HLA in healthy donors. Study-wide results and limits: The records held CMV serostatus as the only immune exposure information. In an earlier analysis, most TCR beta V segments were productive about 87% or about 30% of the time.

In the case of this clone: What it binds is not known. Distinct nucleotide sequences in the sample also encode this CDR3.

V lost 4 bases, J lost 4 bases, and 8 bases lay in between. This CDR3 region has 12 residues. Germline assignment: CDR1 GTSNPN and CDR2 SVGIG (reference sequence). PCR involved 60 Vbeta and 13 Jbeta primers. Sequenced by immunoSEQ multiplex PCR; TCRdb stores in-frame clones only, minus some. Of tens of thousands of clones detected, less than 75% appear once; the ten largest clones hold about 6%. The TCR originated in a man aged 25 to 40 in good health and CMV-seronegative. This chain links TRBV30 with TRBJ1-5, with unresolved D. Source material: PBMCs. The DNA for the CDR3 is TGTGCCTGGAATTCTTTGAATCAGCCCCAGCATTTT. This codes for CAWNSLNQPQHF.